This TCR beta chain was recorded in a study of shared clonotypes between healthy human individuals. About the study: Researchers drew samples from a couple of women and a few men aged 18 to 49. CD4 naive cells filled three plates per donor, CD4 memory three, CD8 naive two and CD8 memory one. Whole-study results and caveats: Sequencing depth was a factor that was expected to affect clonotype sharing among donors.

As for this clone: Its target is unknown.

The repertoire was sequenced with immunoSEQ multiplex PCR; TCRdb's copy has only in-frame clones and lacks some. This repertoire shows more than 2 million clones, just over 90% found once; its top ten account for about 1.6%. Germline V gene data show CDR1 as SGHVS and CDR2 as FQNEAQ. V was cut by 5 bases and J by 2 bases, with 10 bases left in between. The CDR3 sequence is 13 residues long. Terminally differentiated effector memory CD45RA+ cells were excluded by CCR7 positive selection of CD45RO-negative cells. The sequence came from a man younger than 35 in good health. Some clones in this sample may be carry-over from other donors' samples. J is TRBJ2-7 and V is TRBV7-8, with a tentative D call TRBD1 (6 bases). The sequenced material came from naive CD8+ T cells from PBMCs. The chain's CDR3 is CASSPRTAYEQYF. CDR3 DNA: TGTGCCAGCAGCCCTCGGACAGCCTACGAGCAGTACTTC. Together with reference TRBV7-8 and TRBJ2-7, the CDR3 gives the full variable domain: GAGVSQSPRYKVAKRGQDVALRCDPISGHVSLFWYQQALGQGPEFLTYFQNEAQLDKSGLPSDRFFAERPEGSVSTLKIQRTQQEDSAVYLCASSPRTAYEQYFGPGTRLTVT.